The clone carrying this TCR beta chain occurred a few times. The antigen remains unidentified. This sample stems from a study of OX40 agonist ivuxolimab in advanced cancers. With 4 bases removed from V and 7 bases from J, the gap between germline ends came to 19 bases. Germline assignment: CDR1 SGHTA and CDR2 FQGNSA. The CDR3 totals 16 residues. Study conclusions and caveats: The mean number of expanded clones was higher in CD8+ T cells than in CD4+.

This table comes from immunoSEQ multiplex PCR, and its TCRdb copy is limited to in-frame clones, with some not included. The repertoire has about 59,000 clones, 75% to 90% of them found once; the top ten carry 0.37%. J is TRBJ1-4 and V is TRBV7-2, with D hard to call. The TCR comes from an adult with an advanced solid tumor such as melanoma, head and neck, liver or kidney cancer. The sample was CD4+ or CD8+ T cells sorted from blood, taken in a trial of the OX40 agonist ivuxolimab. This chain's CDR3 is CASSSRREGSREKLFF. CDR3 DNA sequence: TGTGCCAGCAGCTCCCGGCGGGAAGGAAGTCGTGAAAAACTGTTTTTT. Together with reference TRBV7-2 and TRBJ1-4, the CDR3 gives the full variable domain: GAGVSQSPSNKVTEKGKDVELRCDPISGHTALYWYRQSLGQGLEFLIYFQGNSAPDKSGLPSDRFSAERTGGSVSTLTIQRTQQEDSAVYLCASSSRREGSREKLFFGSGTQLSVL.